The clone carrying this T cell receptor (beta chain) came up once. Using immunoSEQ multiplex PCR, the repertoire was profiled, and TCRdb retains in-frame clones only, with some absent. This table holds roughly 230,000 clones, around 80% found once. The data derive from a study of blood T cell repertoires in COVID-19. Specimen: peripheral blood. The sequence came from a man aged 40-49 years with active or convalescent COVID-19.

CDR3 sequence (DNA): TGTGCCAGCAGCTTATCGACAGATACTAACACCATATATTTT. Protein product: CASSLSTDTNTIYF. The chain employs TRBV7-9 and TRBJ1-3; the D gene is possibly TRBD1 (5 bases). V lost 2 bases, J lost 7 bases, and 12 bases lay in between. The CDR3 spans 14 residues. CDR1 SEHNR and CDR2 FQNEAQ come from the germline V gene (reference sequence).